Below, 20 T cell receptor beta chains from the same sample are listed, as sequenced in a study of T cell responses to AZD1222 COVID-19 vaccine. Profiled with immunoSEQ multiplex PCR; TCRdb holds only in-frame clones, not every one. The data hold 100,000 or so clones, with roughly 83% observed a single time. Sequences were derived from peripheral blood, sampled on day 0 of AZD1222 vaccination. Receptors originate from an adult in good health.

The rearrangement uses TRBV28 and TRBJ1-2, with D uncertain. Trimming pared 10 bases from V and 0 bases from J, leaving 15 bases between. CDR1 and CDR2 (germline): MDHEN, SYDVKM. The CDR3 extends over 14 amino acids. The CDR3 loop reads CANAGRHTNYGYTF. The DNA of the CDR3 is TGTGCCAACGCCGGGCGTCATACTAACTATGGCTACACCTTC.

The chain employs TRBV7-6 and TRBJ1-1; D gene ambiguous. There are 15 residues in the CDR3. Germline values: CDR1 SGHVS, CDR2 FNYEAQ. With 3 bases removed from V and 8 bases from J, the gap between germline ends came to 19 bases. CDR3 nucleotide sequence: TGTGCCAGCAGCTTCGGCCCCATGAGGGCTCAGGAAGCTTTCTTT. Its protein product is CASSFGPMRAQEAFF.

V gene TRBV20-1 combines with J gene TRBJ2-2, with 9 bases that match TRBD1. This CDR3 has 16 residues. The V gene end was trimmed by 3 bases and the J gene end by 4 bases; junction bases not matched to a gene: 9. Per the germline V gene, CDR1 is DFQATT and CDR2 is SNEGSKA (reference sequence). CDR3 region: CSASHRTGVGTGELFF. For the CDR3, the DNA is TGCAGTGCTAGTCACCGGACAGGGGTCGGCACCGGGGAGCTGTTTTTT.

This clone was found a few times. The V gene is TRBV6-5, the J gene TRBJ2-1; the D gene is possibly TRBD2 (6 bases). Looked up from germline, CDR1 is MNHEY and CDR2 is SVGAGI. The CDR3 sequence is 13 residues long. Trimming pared 6 bases from V and 7 bases from J, leaving 13 bases between. CDR3 nucleotides: TGTGCCAGCAGCCGGGACTCCCAAAATGAGCAGTTCTTC. It yields the protein CASSRDSQNEQFF.

This chain uses TRBV28 with TRBJ1-2; tentatively, D is TRBD1 (5 bases). The V end was cut by 2 bases, the J end by 8 bases, with 15 bases between. The CDR3 is 14 amino acids. Germline V gene data show CDR1 as MDHEN and CDR2 as SYDVKM. As DNA, the CDR3 is TGTGCCAGCAGTTTAACTGGCGGGGGAGGCGGCTACACCTTC. The encoded protein is CASSLTGGGGGYTF.

The CDR3 sequence: CASSYVREGQPQHF. CDR3 nucleotides: TGTGCCAGCAGTTACGTCAGGGAGGGTCAGCCCCAGCATTTT. The J gene is TRBJ1-5, the V gene TRBV6-6; possibly TRBD1 for D (5 bases). CDR1 is MNHNY and CDR2 is SVGAGI in the germline V gene (reference sequence). The length of the CDR3 is 14 residues. Trimming took off 2 bases at V and 6 bases at J, with 11 bases between the two ends.

V and J are TRBV5-4 and TRBJ2-3; D is unclear. CDR3 length equals 12 residues. Per germline, CDR1 SGHNT and CDR2 YYREEE (reference sequence). Between the trimmed V and J ends, which lost 2 bases and 10 bases, there was a span of 11 bases. In nucleotides, the CDR3 is TGTGCCAGCAGCTTTGGGCTGGGTGCGCAGTATTTT. It yields the protein CASSFGLGAQYF.

This chain uses TRBV19 with TRBJ1-1, with no clear D. V shed 5 bases and J shed 10 bases, with 17 bases lying between them. The CDR3 covers 13 residues. CDR1 is LNHDA, CDR2 SQIVND, per germline (reference sequence). The CDR3 protein is CASSVTAASTAFF. For the CDR3, the DNA is TGTGCCAGTAGTGTCACCGCCGCGTCGACAGCTTTCTTT.

The table lists this clone with a count of one. The rearrangement links TRBV6-2 or TRBV6-3 to TRBJ1-1, with D unclear. The ends were cut back, 3 bases at V and 1 base at J, with 9 bases in the middle. The CDR3 is 14 amino acids. Germline CDR1 is MNHEY and CDR2 is SVGEGT. CDR3 protein: CASSYDKKNTEAFF. In DNA form, the CDR3 reads TGTGCCAGCAGTTATGACAAAAAGAACACTGAAGCTTTCTTT.

On this clone: It is likely a read error, because the conserved phenylalanine at the end of the CDR3 is missing. The DNA is left out, because the CDR3 cannot be placed on it with certainty; the CDR3 is given as TCRdb lists it. The chain carries TRBV20-1 and TRBJ1-2. Looked up from germline, CDR1 is DFQATT and CDR2 is SNEGSKA (reference sequence). The length of the CDR3 is 11 amino acids, counting both ends. CDR3 residues: CSASKQGPGGV.

The genes are TRBV6-5 and TRBJ2-1; TRBD2 is a possible D gene (6 bases). CDR1 and CDR2 from the germline V gene are MNHEY and SVGAGI. Trimming cost V 2 bases and J 7 bases, with 9 bases left between them. This CDR3 region has 13 residues. The CDR3 DNA reads as TGTGCCAGCAGTTACGGAGGGGTGAATGAGCAGTTCTTC. This gives the protein CASSYGGVNEQFF.

The chain uses TRBV4-3 and TRBJ1-1; weak D call: TRBD1 (5 bases). The germline V gene has CDR1 LGHNA and CDR2 YSLEER. V lost 1 base, J lost 2 bases, and 11 bases lay in between. This CDR3 region has 15 residues. DNA for the CDR3: TGCGCCAGCAGCCAAGTCCCGACAGAAAACACTGAAGCTTTCTTT. Translating gives CASSQVPTENTEAFF.

The chain has TRBV4-2 and TRBJ1-2; 7 positions match TRBD1. Germline V gives CDR1 LGHNA, CDR2 YNFKEQ. V lost 4 bases to trimming and J lost 6 bases; unmatched junction nucleotides: 8. This CDR3 has 14 amino acids. CDR3 coding DNA: TGTGCCAGCAGCCTGAGACAGGGTCACCATGGCTACACCTTC. Residues: CASSLRQGHHGYTF.

This sequence joins TRBV7-2 and TRBJ1-6, with TRBD1 matching 7 bases. The CDR3 has 16 amino acids. The V segment lost 0 bases and the J segment 7 bases; nucleotides outside the gene matches: 6. The V gene's germline CDR1 is SGHTA and CDR2 FQGNSA. The CDR3 sequence: CASSLADRVLNSPLHF. CDR3 DNA: TGTGCCAGCAGCTTAGCTGACAGGGTTCTAAATTCACCCCTCCACTTT.

The chain has TRBV25-1 and TRBJ2-5; perhaps TRBD2 as D (6 bases). V was pared by 6 bases and J by 1 base, with 18 bases between. Germline V gene lookup returns CDR1 MGHDK and CDR2 SYGVNS. The CDR3 is 16 amino acids. The CDR3 spells CASRSGTRSTQETQYF. CDR3 bases: TGTGCCAGCAGGTCCGGGACTCGCTCCACCCAAGAGACCCAGTACTTC. The full variable domain, completed using reference TRBV25-1 and TRBJ2-5, is EADIYQTPRYLVIGTGKKITLECSQTMGHDKMYWYQQDPGMELHLIHYSYGVNSTEKGDLSSESTVSRIRTEHFPLTLESARPSHTSQYLCASRSGTRSTQETQYFGPGTRLLVL.

This sequence joins TRBV13 and TRBJ2-4; D is perhaps TRBD2 (6 bases). CDR1 is PRHDT and CDR2 is FYEKMQ in the germline V gene (reference sequence). V was trimmed by 1 base and J by 9 bases, leaving 10 bases between them. The CDR3 length is 13 residues. The CDR3 region has the DNA TGTGCCAGCAGCTTAGCGGGGGTTGGCATTCAGTACTTC. It encodes CASSLAGVGIQYF.

V and J are TRBV3-1 (or the pseudogene TRBV3-2) and TRBJ1-1; D uncertain. The CDR3 consists of 13 residues. Germline lookup yields CDR1 LGHDT and CDR2 YNNKEL (reference sequence). V lost 3 bases and J lost 5, with 10 bases in between. CDR3 DNA: TGTGCCAGCAGCCACCTTGGGCTGACTGAAGCTTTCTTT. Encoded protein: CASSHLGLTEAFF.

V usage is TRBV5-1 and J usage is TRBJ1-5; D not certain. Germline V lookup: CDR1 SGHRS, CDR2 YFSETQ. CDR3 size: 14 residues. Trimming stripped 4 bases from V and 4 bases from J, with 12 bases between. This CDR3 reads CASSPDSSNQPQHF. CDR3 nucleotide sequence: TGCGCCAGCAGCCCGGACTCCTCGAATCAGCCCCAGCATTTT.

The chain couples TRBV6-5 to TRBJ2-6; D is unclear. The V and J ends lost 6 bases and 2 bases respectively, with 11 bases between them. The CDR3 is 15 amino acids. CDR1 and CDR2 from the germline V gene are MNHEY and SVGAGI. The CDR3 is CASSRDLAGANVLTF. The DNA for the CDR3 is TGTGCCAGCAGCCGCGACTTGGCTGGGGCCAACGTCCTGACTTTC.

The gene calls are TRBV4-3 and TRBJ1-6; 7 bases match TRBD1. Germline loops: CDR1 LGHNA, CDR2 YSLEER. The V gene end was trimmed by 3 bases and the J gene end by 7 bases; junction bases not matched to a gene: 6. The CDR3 extends over 15 amino acids. This chain's CDR3 is CASSQETGLNSPLHF. In nucleotides, the CDR3 is TGCGCCAGCAGCCAGGAGACAGGGTTGAATTCACCCCTCCACTTT.